This T cell receptor (beta chain) stems from a study of cytotoxic CD8 clonotypes in ibrutinib-treated CLL. As for the study in general: The cohort had ten to eleven relapsed/refractory and over 14 treatment-naive patients, some 18 IGHV unmutated.

Per germline, CDR1 SGHAT and CDR2 FQNNGV. CDR3 length: 14 residues. V dropped 6 bases and J dropped 8 bases, with 17 bases sitting between them. The protocol was immunoSEQ multiplex PCR, while the TCRdb copy is restricted to in-frame clones and leaves out a portion. The repertoire includes approximately 45,000 clones, less than 70% of them detected once, and around 13% sits in the top ten. This clone was seen a few times. The material was PBMCs, obtained after 12 months of ibrutinib treatment. The source is a human donor with chronic lymphocytic leukemia. The chain combines TRBV11-2 with TRBJ1-3, with D hard to call. The CDR3, as DNA: TGTGCCAGCAGTCCGGGTCTCCCCGCGGACACCATATATTTT. Protein: CASSPGLPADTIYF.